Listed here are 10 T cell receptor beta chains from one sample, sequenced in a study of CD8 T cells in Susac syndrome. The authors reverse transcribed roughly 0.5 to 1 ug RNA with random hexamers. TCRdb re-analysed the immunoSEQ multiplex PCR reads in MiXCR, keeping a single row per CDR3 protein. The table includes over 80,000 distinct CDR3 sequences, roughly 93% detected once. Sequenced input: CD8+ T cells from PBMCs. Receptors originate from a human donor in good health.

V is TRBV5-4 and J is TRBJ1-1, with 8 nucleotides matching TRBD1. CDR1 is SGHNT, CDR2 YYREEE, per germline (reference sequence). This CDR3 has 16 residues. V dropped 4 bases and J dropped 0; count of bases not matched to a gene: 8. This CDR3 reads CASSAEGQGMNTEAFF. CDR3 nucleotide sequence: TGTGCCAGCAGCGCCGAAGGACAGGGTATGAACACTGAAGCTTTCTTT. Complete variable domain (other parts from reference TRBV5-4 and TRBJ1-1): ETGVTQSPTHLIKTRGQQVTLRCSSQSGHNTVSWYQQALGQGPQFIFQYYREEENGRGNFPPRFSGLQFPNYSSELNVNALELDDSALYLCASSAEGQGMNTEAFFGQGTRLTVV.

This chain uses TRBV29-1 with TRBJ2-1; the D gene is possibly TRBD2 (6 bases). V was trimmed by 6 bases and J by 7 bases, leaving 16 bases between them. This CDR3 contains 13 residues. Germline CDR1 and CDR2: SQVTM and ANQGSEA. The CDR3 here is CSVLGGKENEQFF. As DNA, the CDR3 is TGCAGCGTCCTTGGAGGGAAGGAGAATGAGCAGTTCTTC.

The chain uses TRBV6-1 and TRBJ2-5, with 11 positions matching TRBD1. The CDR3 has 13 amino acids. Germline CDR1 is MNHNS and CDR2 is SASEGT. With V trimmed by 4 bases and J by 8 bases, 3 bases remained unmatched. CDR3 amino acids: CASSGTGGRTQYF. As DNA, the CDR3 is TGTGCCAGCAGTGGGACAGGGGGCCGCACCCAGTACTTC.

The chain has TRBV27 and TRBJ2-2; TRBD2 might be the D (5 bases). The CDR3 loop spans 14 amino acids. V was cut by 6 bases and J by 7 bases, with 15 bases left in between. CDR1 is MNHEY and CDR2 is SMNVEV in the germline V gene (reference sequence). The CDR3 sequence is CASRPGSRSGELFF. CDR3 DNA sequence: TGTGCCAGCAGGCCGGGATCCAGGAGCGGGGAGCTGTTTTTT.

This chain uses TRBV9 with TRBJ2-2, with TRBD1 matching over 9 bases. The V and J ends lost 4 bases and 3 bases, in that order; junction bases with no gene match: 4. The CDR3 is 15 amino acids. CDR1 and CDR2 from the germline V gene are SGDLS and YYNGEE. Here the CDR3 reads CASSPGQGYTGELFF. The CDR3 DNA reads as TGTGCCAGCAGCCCGGGACAGGGCTACACCGGGGAGCTGTTTTTT.

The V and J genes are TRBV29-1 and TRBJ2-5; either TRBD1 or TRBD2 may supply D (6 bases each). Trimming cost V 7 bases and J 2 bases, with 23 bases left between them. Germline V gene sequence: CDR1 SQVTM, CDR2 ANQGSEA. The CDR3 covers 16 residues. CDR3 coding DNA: TGCAGCGCCAAACCCCTTGAGGGGGGCCAACAAGAGACCCAGTACTTC. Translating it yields CSAKPLEGGQQETQYF.

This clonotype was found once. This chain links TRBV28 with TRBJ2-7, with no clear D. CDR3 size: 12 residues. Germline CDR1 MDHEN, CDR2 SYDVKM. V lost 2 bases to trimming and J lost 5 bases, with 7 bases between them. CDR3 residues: CASSLMGNEQYF. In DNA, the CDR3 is TGTGCCAGCAGTTTAATGGGGAACGAGCAGTACTTC.

In nucleotides, the CDR3 is TGTGCCAGCACCGAAGGGCGGGGGGGCCAATCTGAGCAGTTCTTC. Its protein product is CASTEGRGGQSEQFF. The V and J genes are TRBV13 and TRBJ2-1; 9 bases are a match to TRBD2. Germline-derived CDR1 and CDR2 are PRHDT and FYEKMQ (reference sequence). This CDR3 has 15 amino acids. Unmatched junction bases numbered 13, after V lost 7 bases and J lost 9 bases.

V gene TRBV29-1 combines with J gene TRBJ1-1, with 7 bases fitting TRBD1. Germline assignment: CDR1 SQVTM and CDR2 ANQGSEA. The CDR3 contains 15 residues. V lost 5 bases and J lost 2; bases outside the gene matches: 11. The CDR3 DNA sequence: TGCAGCGTTATTGAGGGGGCTCCAGTCAACACTGAAGCTTTCTTT. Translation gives CSVIEGAPVNTEAFF.

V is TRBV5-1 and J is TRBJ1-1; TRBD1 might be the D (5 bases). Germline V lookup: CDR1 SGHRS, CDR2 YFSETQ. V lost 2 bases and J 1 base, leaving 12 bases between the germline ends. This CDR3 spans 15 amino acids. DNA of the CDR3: TGCGCCAGCAGCTTCCTAACGGGGCCGAACACTGAAGCTTTCTTT. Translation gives CASSFLTGPNTEAFF.